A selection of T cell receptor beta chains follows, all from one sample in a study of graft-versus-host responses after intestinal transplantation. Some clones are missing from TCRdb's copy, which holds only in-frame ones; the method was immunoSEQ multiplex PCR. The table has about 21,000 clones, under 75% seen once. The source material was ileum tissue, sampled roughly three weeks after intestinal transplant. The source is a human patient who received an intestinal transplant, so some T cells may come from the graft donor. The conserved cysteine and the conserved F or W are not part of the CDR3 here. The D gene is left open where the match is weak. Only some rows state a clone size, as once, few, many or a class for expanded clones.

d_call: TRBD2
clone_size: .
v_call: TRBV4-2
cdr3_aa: ASSQDPAGSSYEQY

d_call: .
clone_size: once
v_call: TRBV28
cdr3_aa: ASSFVGVAYNEQF

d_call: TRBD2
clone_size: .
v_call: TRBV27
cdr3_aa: ASRATLAGRTDTQY

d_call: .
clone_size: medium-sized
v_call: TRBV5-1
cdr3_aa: ASSFTESSYNSPLH

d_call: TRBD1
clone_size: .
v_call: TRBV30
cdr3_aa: AWSTGQGAYEQY

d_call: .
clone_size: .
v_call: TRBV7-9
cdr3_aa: ASSLKGVGRYEQY

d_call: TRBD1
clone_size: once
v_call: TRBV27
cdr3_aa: ASSPGQGPHGYT

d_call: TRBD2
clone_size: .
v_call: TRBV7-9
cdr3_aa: ASSLAGSSGALSLYEQY

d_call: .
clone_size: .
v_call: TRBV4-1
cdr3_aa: ASSQEAYRVGGQPQH

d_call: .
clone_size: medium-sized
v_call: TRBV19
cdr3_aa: ASSIFSGGSSNQPQH

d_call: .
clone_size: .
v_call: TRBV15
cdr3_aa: ATSEMMDRRLTGELF

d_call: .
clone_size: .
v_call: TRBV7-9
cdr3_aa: ASSLVFRGSTDTQY

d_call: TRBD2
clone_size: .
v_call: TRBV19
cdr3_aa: ASSVRWEGYEQY

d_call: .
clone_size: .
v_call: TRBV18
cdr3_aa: ASSPPFVSYNSPLH

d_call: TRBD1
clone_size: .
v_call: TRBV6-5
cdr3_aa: ASSDRGPTDTQY

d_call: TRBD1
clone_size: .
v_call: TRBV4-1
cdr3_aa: ASSRYPGQVNQPQH

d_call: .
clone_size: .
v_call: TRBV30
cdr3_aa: AWSDAPREQY

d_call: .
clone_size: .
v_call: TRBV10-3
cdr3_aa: AISDTGTNTEAF

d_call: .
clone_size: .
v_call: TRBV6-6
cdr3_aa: ASSYAEDLRNSPLH

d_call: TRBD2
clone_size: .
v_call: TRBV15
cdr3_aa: ATSFRLAAQETQY

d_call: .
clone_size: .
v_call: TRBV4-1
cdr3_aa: ASSQVWGGAYGYT

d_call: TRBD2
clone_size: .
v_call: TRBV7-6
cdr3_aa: ASSLVAGGKETQY

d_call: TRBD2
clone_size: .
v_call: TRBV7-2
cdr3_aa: ASSAGGTASEQF

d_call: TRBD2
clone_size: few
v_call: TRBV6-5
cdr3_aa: ASSYTSGRTDTQY

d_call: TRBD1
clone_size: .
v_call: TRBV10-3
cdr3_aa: AISLEEIGGREKLF

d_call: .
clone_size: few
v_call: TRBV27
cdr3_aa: ASSFAGPGYEQF

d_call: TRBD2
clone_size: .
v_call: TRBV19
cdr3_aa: ASRSTSGRFETQY

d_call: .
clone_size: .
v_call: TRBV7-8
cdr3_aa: ASSLGPGGTPSYGYT

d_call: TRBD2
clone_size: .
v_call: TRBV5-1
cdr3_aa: ASSLRAGVWRWQF

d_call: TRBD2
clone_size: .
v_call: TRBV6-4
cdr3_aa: ASGGTSYNEQF

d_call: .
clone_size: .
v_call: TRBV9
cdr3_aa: ASSVGFRADYNSPLH

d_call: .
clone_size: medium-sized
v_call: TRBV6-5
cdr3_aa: ASSYSDSYTYNEQF

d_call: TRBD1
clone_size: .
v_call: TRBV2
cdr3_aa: ASSEQGAEQPQH

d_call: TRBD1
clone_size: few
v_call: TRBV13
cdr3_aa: ASSSPQGADTGELF

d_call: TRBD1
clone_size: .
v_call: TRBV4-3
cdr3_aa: ASSPQWTGGAWGYT

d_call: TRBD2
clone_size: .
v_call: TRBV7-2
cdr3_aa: ASSPGLAGGLNIQY

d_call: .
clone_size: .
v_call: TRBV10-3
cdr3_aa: AISVLNTEAF